These T cell receptor beta chains were read from a single sample in a study of cytomegalovirus exposure and HLA in healthy donors. Assay: immunoSEQ multiplex PCR; the TCRdb copy retains only in-frame clones and omits some. The top ten hold around 0.88% of the sample, which has 300,000 or so clones, roughly 86% seen once. What was sequenced was PBMCs. The receptors derive from a young man in good health and CMV-seronegative. Each CDR3 is given with its conserved first and last residue. D genes are given only for firm matches. Expanded clones get a size class; other rows say once, few or many, or leave the size out.

cdr3_length	d_call	j_call	clone_size	v_call	cdr3_aa	cdr3_nt
16	NA	TRBJ2-2	NA	TRBV7-9	CASSPLARQMTGELFF	TGTGCCAGCAGCCCCTTGGCCAGGCAAATGACCGGGGAGCTGTTTTTT
15	NA	TRBJ1-6	NA	TRBV7-6	CASSLDSRGGSPLHF	TGTGCCAGCAGCTTAGACTCCAGGGGCGGTTCACCCCTCCACTTT
18	NA	TRBJ1-2	NA	TRBV4-3	CASSQEHYYGSGGGGYTF	TGCGCCAGCAGCCAAGAACATTACTACGGCTCTGGGGGCGGTGGCTACACCTTC
15	TRBD1	TRBJ1-1	NA	TRBV19	CASSRDRGFDTEAFF	TGTGCCAGTAGTAGGGACAGGGGGTTCGACACTGAAGCTTTCTTT
15	TRBD1	TRBJ1-1	NA	TRBV10-2	CASSERQGQVIEAFF	TGCGCCAGCAGTGAACGGCAGGGACAGGTGATTGAAGCTTTCTTT
13	TRBD1	TRBJ1-1	NA	TRBV6-1	CASIRQGNTEAFF	TGTGCCAGCATTCGACAGGGGAACACTGAAGCTTTCTTT
18	TRBD2	TRBJ2-7	NA	TRBV7-8	CASSILGTSGGALYEQYF	TGTGCCAGCAGCATACTCGGGACTAGCGGGGGGGCGCTCTACGAGCAGTACTTC
15	TRBD1	TRBJ2-2	NA	TRBV2	CASSEAKGATGELFF	TGTGCCAGCAGTGAAGCGAAGGGGGCCACCGGGGAGCTGTTTTTT
15	TRBD2	TRBJ2-7	NA	TRBV2	CASSEGLAGTYEQYF	TGTGCCAGCAGTGAAGGACTAGCGGGGACCTACGAGCAGTACTTC
15	TRBD1	TRBJ1-1	NA	TRBV25-1	CASSESRGTNTEAFF	TGTGCCAGCAGTGAATCCAGGGGGACGAACACTGAAGCTTTCTTT
14	NA	TRBJ2-7	NA	TRBV4-3	CASSQDPGFDEQYF	TGCGCCAGCAGCCAAGATCCGGGGTTCGACGAGCAGTACTTC
15	TRBD1	TRBJ2-5	NA	TRBV27	CASSLYPQGERTQYF	TGTGCCAGCAGTTTATACCCACAGGGGGAGAGAACCCAGTACTTC
18	TRBD1	TRBJ2-1	NA	TRBV7-2	CASSIPRLQGSSYNEQFF	TGTGCCAGCAGCATACCAAGACTACAGGGGAGCTCCTACAATGAGCAGTTCTTC
14	NA	TRBJ2-3	NA	TRBV12-2	CASRPNGLTDTQYF	TGTGCAAGTCGCCCCAATGGACTCACAGATACGCAGTATTTT
15	TRBD1	TRBJ2-7	NA	TRBV5-1	CASSSRRDSTYEQYF	TGCGCCAGCAGCTCCCGTCGGGACAGCACCTACGAGCAGTACTTC
16	NA	TRBJ1-5	NA	TRBV15	CATSRDQYTSNQPQHF	TGTGCCACCAGCAGAGACCAGTATACTAGCAATCAGCCCCAGCATTTT
14	TRBD1	TRBJ2-7	NA	TRBV2	CASGTGTGLYEQYF	TGTGCCAGCGGAACCGGGACAGGCCTCTACGAGCAGTACTTC
14	TRBD1	TRBJ1-1	NA	TRBV2	CASSGAGGYTEAFF	TGTGCCAGCAGTGGGGCAGGGGGGTATACTGAAGCTTTCTTT
15	TRBD1	TRBJ1-2	NA	TRBV5-4	CASNRQGSSFYGYTF	TGTGCCAGCAATCGACAGGGAAGCTCCTTCTATGGCTACACCTTC
15	TRBD2	TRBJ2-3	NA	TRBV19	CASSIGTSHTDTQYF	TGTGCCAGTAGTATCGGGACTAGCCACACAGATACGCAGTATTTT
14	TRBD1	TRBJ1-1	NA	TRBV18	CASSPGTGRTEAFF	TGTGCCAGCTCACCCGGGACAGGGAGGACTGAAGCTTTCTTT
13	NA	TRBJ1-1	few	TRBV30	CAWTVLGDTEAFF	TGTGCCTGGACCGTTTTAGGAGACACTGAAGCTTTCTTT
15	NA	TRBJ1-1	once	TRBV30	CAWSVVRGKNTEAFF	TGTGCCTGGAGTGTCGTTAGGGGTAAGAACACTGAAGCTTTCTTT
17	TRBD1	TRBJ2-1	NA	TRBV15	CATSRDRRTGFYNEQFF	TGTGCCACCAGCAGAGATCGACGGACAGGGTTTTACAATGAGCAGTTCTTC
19	NA	TRBJ2-4	NA	TRBV4-3	CASSQDKATRPLAKNIQYF	TGCGCCAGCAGCCAAGATAAGGCCACTAGACCCCTAGCCAAAAACATTCAGTACTTC
15	TRBD2	TRBJ2-1	NA	TRBV6-6	CASSLLAGGRNEQFF	TGTGCCAGCAGTTTACTAGCGGGGGGTCGCAATGAGCAGTTCTTC
11	NA	TRBJ2-7	NA	TRBV20-1	CSAGEVFGQYF	TGCAGTGCTGGGGAGGTGTTTGGGCAGTACTTC
17	TRBD2	TRBJ2-3	NA	TRBV4-3	CASSQDREGGETDTQYF	TGCGCCAGCAGCCAAGATCGGGAGGGGGGAGAAACAGATACGCAGTATTTT
13	NA	TRBJ2-7	once	TRBV7-2	CASSLGHSYEQYF	TGTGCCAGCAGCTTAGGACATTCCTACGAGCAGTACTTC
14	NA	TRBJ1-6	NA	TRBV7-9	CASSQTASHSPLHF	TGTGCCAGCAGCCAGACAGCGTCCCATTCACCCCTCCACTTT
13	NA	TRBJ2-7	once	TRBV10-3	CAISRPAGSEQYF	TGTGCCATCAGTCGCCCGGCGGGCTCCGAGCAGTACTTC
16	TRBD1	TRBJ2-3	NA	TRBV9	CASSYYRDSSTDTQYF	TGTGCCAGCAGCTATTACCGGGACAGTAGCACAGATACGCAGTATTTT
14	NA	TRBJ1-1	NA	TRBV5-1	CASYRDSMNTEAFF	TGCGCCAGTTACCGGGACTCCATGAACACTGAAGCTTTCTTT
16	TRBD1	TRBJ2-1	NA	TRBV2	CASCNLPGTGNNEQFF	TGTGCCAGCTGCAACCTCCCCGGGACAGGGAACAATGAGCAGTTCTTC
16	TRBD1	TRBJ2-2	NA	TRBV14	CASSPRDRVVSGELFF	TGTGCCAGCAGCCCCCGGGACAGGGTTGTCTCCGGGGAGCTGTTTTTT
14	NA	TRBJ2-1	NA	TRBV9	CASSVVDRTNEQFF	TGTGCCAGCAGCGTAGTCGACAGGACAAATGAGCAGTTCTTC
17	TRBD1	TRBJ2-7	NA	TRBV4-1	CASSLDPYRGSLYEQYF	TGCGCCAGCAGCCTGGACCCGTACAGGGGATCACTCTACGAGCAGTACTTC
14	NA	TRBJ1-6	NA	TRBV21-1	CASSAGDSNSPLHF	TGTGCCAGCAGTGCAGGGGATTCTAATTCACCCCTCCACTTT
13	TRBD1	TRBJ1-2	NA	TRBV29-1	CSVTGGSDYGYTF	TGCAGCGTTACAGGGGGCTCCGACTATGGCTACACCTTC
12	NA	TRBJ2-2	NA	TRBV29-1	CSVEIGSGELFF	TGCAGCGTTGAAATCGGTAGCGGGGAGCTGTTTTTT
13	NA	TRBJ1-1	NA	TRBV27	CASSLQGNTEAFF	TGTGCCAGCAGTTTACAGGGGAACACTGAAGCTTTCTTT
15	NA	TRBJ1-5	NA	TRBV11-2	CASSLGGGVDQPQHF	TGTGCCAGCAGCTTAGGGGGGGGAGTGGATCAGCCCCAGCATTTT
15	TRBD1	TRBJ1-6	NA	TRBV5-1	CASSSRDRYNSPLHF	TGCGCCAGCAGCTCCCGGGACAGATATAATTCACCCCTCCACTTT
15	TRBD1	TRBJ1-1	NA	TRBV5-4	CASSSGDRGYTEAFF	TGTGCCAGCAGCTCTGGGGACAGGGGGTACACTGAAGCTTTCTTT
13	TRBD1	TRBJ2-7	NA	TRBV7-9	CASSLTGINEQYF	TGTGCCAGCAGCCTGACAGGGATCAACGAGCAGTACTTC
17	TRBD2	TRBJ2-1	NA	TRBV12-5	CASGPSLLAGAYNEQFF	TGTGCTAGTGGTCCTTCCCTTCTAGCGGGAGCCTACAATGAGCAGTTCTTC
17	NA	TRBJ1-5	once	TRBV19	CASSILPGIGSNQPQHF	TGTGCCAGTAGTATATTGCCAGGGATAGGGAGCAATCAGCCCCAGCATTTT
13	NA	TRBJ2-2	once	TRBV6-6	CASSAWGDGELFF	TGTGCCAGCAGTGCCTGGGGGGACGGGGAGCTGTTTTTT
15	TRBD1	TRBJ1-2	NA	TRBV19	CASRKPGQGNYGYTF	TGTGCCAGTAGAAAGCCGGGACAGGGGAACTATGGCTACACCTTC
17	NA	TRBJ1-3	NA	TRBV9	CASSPKGSGDYGNTIYF	TGTGCCAGCAGCCCTAAGGGGTCAGGGGATTACGGGAACACCATATATTTT